This is a list of T cell receptor beta chains from one sample in a study of cytomegalovirus exposure and HLA in healthy donors. This table comes from immunoSEQ multiplex PCR, and its TCRdb copy is limited to in-frame clones, with some not included. Among around 120,000 clones listed, about 80% were seen once. Sequenced: PBMCs. Receptors were obtained from a human donor in good health. Each CDR3 is given with its conserved first and last residue. Fields, in order: D gene, V gene, J gene, clone size, CDR3 DNA, CDR3 protein. D genes are given only for firm matches. Some rows mark clone size as missing; the rest say once, few, many or name a class of expanded clone.

d_call: TRBD2
v_call: TRBV19
j_call: TRBJ2-7
clone_size: .
cdr3_nt: TGTGCCAGTAGCTCCAGCATCGGGACTAGCGGTTCACCCTACGAGCAGTACTTC
cdr3_aa: CASSSSIGTSGSPYEQYF

d_call: .
v_call: TRBV15
j_call: TRBJ2-7
clone_size: .
cdr3_nt: TGTGCCACCAGCAGAGAGGGTACGGCCAGGACTCTCTACGAGCAGTACTTC
cdr3_aa: CATSREGTARTLYEQYF

d_call: TRBD1
v_call: TRBV29-1
j_call: TRBJ1-1
clone_size: .
cdr3_nt: TGCAGCGGCATGACAGGGGGAGGCACTGAAGCTTTCTTT
cdr3_aa: CSGMTGGGTEAFF

d_call: TRBD2
v_call: TRBV29-1
j_call: TRBJ2-1
clone_size: .
cdr3_nt: TGCAGCGTTGAGTCCTCACTAGCGGGGTTCTACAATGAGCAGTTCTTC
cdr3_aa: CSVESSLAGFYNEQFF

d_call: TRBD1
v_call: TRBV4-1
j_call: TRBJ1-2
clone_size: .
cdr3_nt: TGCGCCAGCAGCCCCTCAGGGGGCGGAGATGGCTACACCTTC
cdr3_aa: CASSPSGGGDGYTF

d_call: .
v_call: TRBV7-7
j_call: TRBJ2-7
clone_size: .
cdr3_nt: TGTGCTAGCAGCAAAACAGGGCAGGACGAGCAGTACTTC
cdr3_aa: CASSKTGQDEQYF

d_call: .
v_call: TRBV29-1
j_call: TRBJ1-1
clone_size: few
cdr3_nt: TGCAGCGTTGAGCAGGGAAGAACTGAAGCTTTCTTT
cdr3_aa: CSVEQGRTEAFF

d_call: .
v_call: TRBV4-1
j_call: TRBJ2-7
clone_size: .
cdr3_nt: TGCGCCAGCAGCCAAGAGGGCTTCACTTTCCGCTCCTACGAGCAGTACTTC
cdr3_aa: CASSQEGFTFRSYEQYF

d_call: .
v_call: TRBV5-6
j_call: TRBJ2-7
clone_size: .
cdr3_nt: TGTGCCAGCAGCCAGGGGAGCCGCGACCCCTACGAGCAGTACTTC
cdr3_aa: CASSQGSRDPYEQYF

d_call: TRBD2
v_call: TRBV19
j_call: TRBJ2-3
clone_size: .
cdr3_nt: TGTGCCAGTAGTGTAACTAGCGGGGGGACAGATACGCAGTATTTT
cdr3_aa: CASSVTSGGTDTQYF